This T cell receptor beta chain emerged from a study of shared clonotypes between healthy human individuals. Trimming cost V 3 bases and J 1 base, with 11 bases left between them. Germline V gives CDR1 SGHRS, CDR2 YFSETQ. The CDR3 is 14 residues long. Assay: immunoSEQ multiplex PCR; the TCRdb copy retains only in-frame clones and omits some. The profile covers a few million clones, with about 90% appearing a single time and about 0.36% taken by the ten largest. The gene calls are TRBV5-1 and TRBJ2-7; D possibly corresponds to TRBD1 (5 bases). The TCR comes from a man aged 18 to 29 in good health. Some clones in this sample may be carry-over from other donors' samples. Sequenced material: naive CD4+ T cells from PBMCs. The subset: CD45RA+ positively selected. Here the CDR3 reads CASSSSTESYEQYF. Here the CDR3 DNA reads TGCGCCAGCAGCTCTTCGACAGAATCCTACGAGCAGTACTTC.